The 8 T cell receptor beta chains presented below share a single source sample, sequenced in a study of blood T cell repertoires in COVID-19. The table came from immunoSEQ multiplex PCR; TCRdb's copy has only in-frame clones and leaves some out. The table lists about 410,000 clones, roughly 89% of them singletons. Sequenced: PBMCs or T cells enriched from blood (not recorded which). These receptors all stem from a woman in her thirties who had recovered from COVID-19.

The rearrangement links TRBV11-2 to TRBJ1-6, with D possibly matching TRBD1 (6 bases). This CDR3 has 16 residues. Trimming shortened V by 5 bases and J by 2 bases, and 13 bases separated the two germline ends. Germline values: CDR1 SGHAT, CDR2 FQNNGV. CDR3 sequence reads: CASSPEDSPYNSPLHF. CDR3 bases: TGTGCCAGCAGCCCTGAGGACAGTCCCTATAATTCACCCCTCCACTTT.

The chain links TRBV5-1 to TRBJ2-2, with D perhaps matching TRBD1 (5 bases). Germline V gene data show CDR1 as SGHRS and CDR2 as YFSETQ. The CDR3 sequence is 15 residues long. Deletions cut 4 bases from V and 4 bases from J, with 14 bases between. CDR3 DNA sequence: TGCGCCAGCAGCCCATCCCAGGGTGGCACCGGGGAGCTGTTTTTT. Encoded protein: CASSPSQGGTGELFF. The whole variable domain, remainder taken from reference TRBV5-1 and TRBJ2-2, is KAGVTQTPRYLIKTRGQQVTLSCSPISGHRSVSWYQQTPGQGLQFLFEYFSETQRNKGNFPGRFSGRQFSNSRSEMNVSTLELGDSALYLCASSPSQGGTGELFFGEGSRLTVL.

The V and J genes are TRBV7-2 and TRBJ2-2, with a weak D call TRBD2 (5 bases). The CDR3 totals 17 residues. Germline lookup yields CDR1 SGHTA and CDR2 FQGNSA. The V end was cut by 5 bases, the J end by 0 bases, with 16 bases between. CDR3 residues: CASSIRSGLPNTGELFF. The DNA of the CDR3 is TGTGCCAGCAGCATACGAAGCGGACTTCCGAACACCGGGGAGCTGTTTTTT. Looking up the rest from reference TRBV7-2 and TRBJ2-2 gives the full variable domain: GAGVSQSPSNKVTEKGKDVELRCDPISGHTALYWYRQSLGQGLEFLIYFQGNSAPDKSGLPSDRFSAERTGGSVSTLTIQRTQQEDSAVYLCASSIRSGLPNTGELFFGEGSRLTVL.

This clone was recorded only once. V gene TRBV5-4 combines with J gene TRBJ1-1, with no clear D. Germline lookup yields CDR1 SGHNT and CDR2 YYREEE (reference sequence). The CDR3 spans 14 residues. Trimming pared 0 bases from V and 5 bases from J, leaving 11 bases between. Written as DNA, the CDR3 is TGTGCCAGCAGCTTGGGACATTATCAGACTGAAGCTTTCTTT. Translating gives CASSLGHYQTEAFF.

This rearrangement joins TRBV9 to TRBJ2-6; D remains unclear. The germline V and J ends were trimmed by 0 bases and 16 bases, with 14 bases remaining between them. Germline CDR1 and CDR2: SGDLS and YYNGEE. This CDR3 has 13 residues. CDR3 nucleotides: TGTGCCAGCAGCGTAGATGTGGTCGGCGGACTGACTTTC. This translates into CASSVDVVGGLTF. Filled out from reference TRBV9 and TRBJ2-6, the complete variable domain reads DSGVTQTPKHLITATGQRVTLRCSPRSGDLSVYWYQQSLDQGLQFLIQYYNGEERAKGNILERFSAQQFPDLHSELNLSSLELGDSALYFCASSVDVVGGLTFGAGSRLTVL.

This rearrangement joins TRBV7-9 to TRBJ2-2; TRBD1 agrees at 7 bases. Trimming cost V 6 bases and J 1 base; bases outside gene matches: 8. The CDR3 spans 16 residues. Germline-derived CDR1 and CDR2 are SEHNR and FQNEAQ (reference sequence). The CDR3, as DNA: TGTGCCAGCAGGCCCAGCCAGGGGGTGAACACCGGGGAGCTGTTTTTT. It encodes CASRPSQGVNTGELFF.

This sequence joins TRBV7-6 and TRBJ1-5; 10 nucleotides align to TRBD1. This CDR3 spans 14 amino acids. Trimming cost V 5 bases and J 9 bases; bases outside gene matches: 7. Germline CDR1 SGHVS, CDR2 FNYEAQ. The CDR3 sequence: CASSRRDRGSPQHF. As DNA, the CDR3 is TGTGCCAGCAGCAGGCGGGACAGGGGTTCGCCCCAGCATTTT.

V is TRBV11-3 and J is TRBJ2-2; no clear D gene. CDR3 length: 14 amino acids. V was shortened by 5 bases and J by 0 bases, with 7 bases between the two germline ends. Per germline, CDR1 SGHNT and CDR2 YENEEA. DNA for the CDR3: TGTGCCAGCAGCATCACTACGAACACCGGGGAGCTGTTTTTT. Its translation: CASSITTNTGELFF.